The rows below give T cell receptor beta chains drawn from one sample of a study of T-cell reconstitution after alpha-beta-depleted transplantation in children. TCRdb redid the calling of the PCR reads with MiXCR, one entry per CDR3 protein. The sample comprises around 270,000 distinct CDR3 sequences, just over 7.5% of which are singletons, and about 9.3% rests with the top ten. Sequenced material: peripheral blood, taken 360 days after TCRalphabeta/CD19-depleted stem cell transplant. The receptors originated from a female patient younger than 10 who had a stem cell transplant for Fanconi anemia, so the T cells may come from the graft donor. The CDR3 runs from the conserved cysteine through the conserved F or W. Fields, in order: CDR3 protein, CDR3 DNA, J gene, clone size, V gene, D gene. A D gene is named only where the DNA matches it firmly. The listing skips clone size in some rows; elsewhere it reads once, few, many or a size class.

CDR3 protein: CASSPDYGTGLQETQYF; CDR3 DNA: TGTGCCAGCAGTCCGGACTATGGGACAGGGCTCCAAGAGACCCAGTACTTC; J gene: TRBJ2-5; clone size: few; V gene: TRBV5-6; D gene: TRBD1
CDR3 protein: CAISDPRGTDTQYF; CDR3 DNA: TGTGCCATCAGTGACCCACGTGGCACAGATACGCAGTATTTT; J gene: TRBJ2-3; clone size: .; V gene: TRBV10-3; D gene: .
CDR3 protein: CSAFPRLVNPTYEQYF; CDR3 DNA: TGCAGTGCTTTTCCTAGGCTTGTGAACCCAACCTACGAGCAGTACTTC; J gene: TRBJ2-7; clone size: many; V gene: TRBV20-1; D gene: .
CDR3 protein: CASTVGRSQETQYF; CDR3 DNA: TGCGCCAGCACCGTCGGGAGGAGCCAAGAGACCCAGTACTTC; J gene: TRBJ2-5; clone size: many; V gene: TRBV5-1; D gene: TRBD2
CDR3 protein: CASSRTSGNSYNEQFF; CDR3 DNA: TGTGCCAGCAGCCGGACTAGCGGGAACTCCTACAATGAGCAGTTCTTC; J gene: TRBJ2-1; clone size: many; V gene: TRBV7-8; D gene: TRBD2
CDR3 protein: CASRGTSGGEGINEQFF; CDR3 DNA: TGTGCCAGCAGGGGGACTAGCGGGGGGGAGGGCATCAATGAGCAGTTCTTC; J gene: TRBJ2-1; clone size: .; V gene: TRBV19; D gene: TRBD2
CDR3 protein: CSAKWPGQGRRYGYTF; CDR3 DNA: TGCAGTGCAAAATGGCCGGGACAGGGGCGGCGGTATGGCTACACCTTC; J gene: TRBJ1-2; clone size: .; V gene: TRBV20-1; D gene: TRBD1
CDR3 protein: CASREAEYTGELFF; CDR3 DNA: TGTGCCAGCAGGGAAGCTGAGTACACCGGGGAGCTGTTTTTT; J gene: TRBJ2-2; clone size: .; V gene: TRBV27; D gene: .
CDR3 protein: CASSVVEYNEQFF; CDR3 DNA: TGTGCCAGCAGCGTAGTGGAATACAATGAGCAGTTCTTC; J gene: TRBJ2-1; clone size: many; V gene: TRBV9; D gene: .
CDR3 protein: CASSPRDQGLYGYTF; CDR3 DNA: TGTGCCAGCAGCCCAAGAGACCAGGGACTCTATGGCTACACCTTC; J gene: TRBJ1-2; clone size: many; V gene: TRBV7-9; D gene: .
CDR3 protein: CASSKGGDSLTEAFF; CDR3 DNA: TGTGCCAGCAGCAAAGGAGGGGACAGTCTCACTGAAGCTTTCTTT; J gene: TRBJ1-1; clone size: many; V gene: TRBV21-1; D gene: .
CDR3 protein: CASSPRPTGLILEAFF; CDR3 DNA: TGTGCCAGCAGCCCCAGACCGACAGGGCTTATCCTTGAAGCTTTCTTT; J gene: TRBJ1-1; clone size: many; V gene: TRBV7-8; D gene: TRBD1
CDR3 protein: CASTPGPRMPSYGYTF; CDR3 DNA: TGTGCCAGCACCCCTGGCCCCAGGATGCCCTCATATGGCTACACCTTC; J gene: TRBJ1-2; clone size: many; V gene: TRBV12-3/TRBV12-4; D gene: .
CDR3 protein: CASSQTGGNNEKLFF; CDR3 DNA: TGTGCCAGCAGCCAGACAGGGGGTAATAATGAAAAACTGTTTTTT; J gene: TRBJ1-4; clone size: .; V gene: TRBV4-2; D gene: TRBD1
CDR3 protein: CATSRGQGLQETQYF; CDR3 DNA: TGTGCCACCAGCAGAGGTCAGGGTTTACAAGAGACCCAGTACTTC; J gene: TRBJ2-5; clone size: .; V gene: TRBV15; D gene: .
CDR3 protein: CASRARGQGVGQPQHF; CDR3 DNA: TGTGCCAGCAGAGCAAGGGGACAGGGGGTCGGTCAGCCCCAGCATTTT; J gene: TRBJ1-5; clone size: many; V gene: TRBV28; D gene: TRBD1
CDR3 protein: CASSQDNSPLHF; CDR3 DNA: TGTGCCAGCAGCCAAGACAATTCACCCCTCCACTTT; J gene: TRBJ1-6; clone size: many; V gene: TRBV6-5; D gene: .
CDR3 protein: CASSLGPPTDTQYF; CDR3 DNA: TGCGCCAGCAGCTTGGGGCCACCCACAGATACGCAGTATTTT; J gene: TRBJ2-3; clone size: many; V gene: TRBV5-1; D gene: .
CDR3 protein: CASSHYPGTSFIETQYF; CDR3 DNA: TGTGCCAGCAGCCACTACCCCGGGACTAGTTTTATAGAGACCCAGTACTTC; J gene: TRBJ2-5; clone size: many; V gene: TRBV14; D gene: TRBD2
CDR3 protein: CASSFSIFRADTQYF; CDR3 DNA: TGTGCCAGCAGTTTCTCCATCTTCAGGGCAGATACGCAGTATTTT; J gene: TRBJ2-3; clone size: .; V gene: TRBV28; D gene: .
CDR3 protein: CASSLTDGTSGGAGEQFF; CDR3 DNA: TGTGCCAGCAGCTTAACGGATGGGACTAGCGGGGGGGCGGGGGAGCAGTTCTTC; J gene: TRBJ2-1; clone size: few; V gene: TRBV7-3; D gene: TRBD2
CDR3 protein: CASSETPQGGFSGANVLTF; CDR3 DNA: TGTGCCAGCAGTGAGACCCCCCAGGGAGGGTTCTCTGGGGCCAACGTCCTGACTTTC; J gene: TRBJ2-6; clone size: .; V gene: TRBV6-1; D gene: TRBD2
CDR3 protein: CASSQGQEFYGYTF; CDR3 DNA: TGCGCCAGCAGCCAAGGACAGGAGTTCTATGGCTACACCTTC; J gene: TRBJ1-2; clone size: few; V gene: TRBV5-1; D gene: TRBD1